This T cell receptor beta chain was sequenced during a study of T cell responses to AZD1222 COVID-19 vaccine. With respect to this clone: Its antigen is unidentified.

Study results and limitations: Across the whole spike, CD4 TCRs peaked at regions 160-218 and 743-854. Receipt of two AZD1222 doses was followed by a rise in Spike-specific TCR breadth and depth. Among AZD1222 vaccinees, only six were seropositive at baseline. Clonal diversity was possibly underestimated, and the donors were mostly white British, with more females.

The CDR3 consists of 14 residues. Germline V gives CDR1 SGHTA, CDR2 FQGNSA. V was pared by 6 bases and J by 8 bases, with 16 bases between. The protocol was immunoSEQ multiplex PCR, while the TCRdb copy is restricted to in-frame clones and leaves out a portion. The table records about 100,000 clones, roughly 85% of them present only once. The source is an adult who received the AZD1222 COVID-19 vaccine. The starting material was peripheral blood, obtained 28 days after the second AZD1222 dose. This sequence joins TRBV7-2 and TRBJ1-4; D is unclear. The CDR3 DNA sequence: TGTGCCAGCAGGGCCTCTACGGGTGAAGAAAAACTGTTTTTT. Amino acids: CASRASTGEEKLFF.